This T cell receptor beta chain derives from a study of T cell responses to AZD1222 COVID-19 vaccine (dated by TCRdb to the early 2020s). The study in broad terms: AZD1222 recipients given second doses at about 4 weeks or at about 12 weeks were pooled, since spike-specific TCR depth and breadth were not found to differ between the two schedules. Trial participants were enrolled by age into subgroups of 18-55, 56-69 and 70-plus years, and approximately 150, 30 and 60 TCR-sequenced participants, respectively, were included in these subgroups. TCR sequencing covered fewer than 250 trial participants: roughly 200 given two doses of AZD1222 and 26 given two doses of MenACWY control vaccine. Study-wide findings and limitations: The vaccine-associated CD4 TCRs covered the entire spike protein, and the dominant responses fell in regions 160-218 and 743-854. Because no samples from the day 14 peak response were available, repertoires could be characterized only after the peak T cell response. The 56-69-year group was small, and its depth increase did not reach significance, likely because of low power. Epitopes outside the regions mutated in the B.1.351 and B.1.1.7 variants were reportedly recognized by nearly half of the unique spike-specific TCRs. After two AZD1222 doses, both the breadth and the depth of spike-specific TCRs were significantly higher than at day 0 and than in MenACWY recipients. Participants were mostly white British and included more females than males, and it was suggested by the authors that clonal diversity may have been underestimated. Only five to seven AZD1222 recipients were SARS-CoV-2 seropositive at baseline, limiting conclusions about previously exposed vaccinees.

What this sample's time point label stands for: baseline before first vaccination. Vaccinee samples came from UK trials COV001 and COV002, including a single-blind randomized controlled phase 2/3 trial of AZD1222 (ChAdOx1 nCoV-19) in healthy adults. Trial participant PBMC samples were collected at day 0 and day 28 after the second dose for TCRbeta chain sequencing. The CDR3 regions of human TCRbeta chains were subjected to immunosequencing. The paper's processing steps were these. Repertoire TCRs were matched against a reference library of SARS-CoV-2-specific TCRs generated with the MIRA antigen-specificity platform. Breadth meant the fraction of unique TCRs that were SARS-CoV-2-associated, whereas depth meant the fraction of total T cells that were SARS-CoV-2-associated. Using the MIRA data, each spike-specific TCR was assigned both to the spike region to which the TCR was reactive and to a CD4 or CD8 class. Log10-transformed breadth and depth values were compared by one-way ANOVA with Sidak's multiple comparisons tests. The table comes from immuneACCESS by way of TCRdb, which keeps in-frame sequences with V and J called. Part of the clones is missing from these tables; in studies checked, under half for an unresolved V gene and the rest for unknown reasons. Clonal size and the V and J genes are those of that table, whereas D and trimming came from the DNA. The sample includes 150,000 to 200,000 clones, with 92% observed a single time. Jointly, the top ten make up around 2.5% of the sample.

CDR1 and CDR2, per the germline V gene, are SQVTM and ANQGSEA. The CDR3, from cysteine to phenylalanine, totals 13 residues. Here the CDR3 DNA is all that survives: 39 bases in frame from base 1. V sheds 5 bases and J sheds 7 bases, leaving 15 bases between their ends. This clone showed up just once. There is no known antigen for this receptor. The sample holds no much larger clone one base away, and base qualities are not on file. The V and J segments used are TRBV29-1 and TRBJ2-1; the D gene remains uncertain. Material: peripheral blood, obtained on day 0 of AZD1222 vaccination. The sequence derives from an adult in good health. The nucleotide sequence is given as TGCAGCGTTAGCGCCCCGGTGGGGAATGAGCAGTTCTTC. Protein translation: CSVSAPVGNEQFF.